This T cell receptor beta chain was identified in a study of CD8 T cells in Susac syndrome (dated by TCRdb to about 2019). For the wider study: Repertoire sequencing was used to test whether CD8+ T cell activation and differentiation in Susac syndrome was antigen driven. CD8+ T cell repertoire clonality was compared between some 12 healthy donors, around 14 Susac syndrome patients and roughly 15 multiple sclerosis patients. On the study overall, not on this receptor specifically: The TCR sequencing and HLA analysis was acknowledged to have included a relatively small number of individuals.

Peripheral blood CD8+ and CD4+ T cells from healthy donors, Susac syndrome patients and multiple sclerosis patients were profiled by high-throughput TCR beta sequencing. Multiple sclerosis controls were treatment-naive patients with stable or active relapsing-remitting disease fulfilling revised McDonald criteria. Bulk CD8+ and CD4+ T cells were purified magnetically by negative isolation, whereas CD8+ TEMRA cells were enriched by FACS. Blood was drawn into EDTA tubes, processed within 24 hours, and PBMCs were isolated by density gradient centrifugation. PBMCs intended for TCR sequencing were cryopreserved in liquid nitrogen and were subsequently thawed in a 37 degrees C water bath. Purity of sorted or isolated CD4+, CD8+ and CD8+ TEMRA cells was at least 90%. RNA was extracted using the RNeasy kit, and roughly 0.5 to 1 microgram was reverse transcribed with random hexamers. The immunoSEQ multiplex PCR assay, which covers 54 Vbeta and 13 Jbeta segments, was used to amplify TCR beta CDR3 regions. PCR amplification bias was corrected using a synthetic template baseline for primer optimization and computational correction. The authors processed their data as follows. Reads were annotated to V, D and J genes according to IMGT and were analyzed with immunoSEQ Analyzer, with only productive sequences retained. Clonality was calculated as one minus the Shannon entropy normalized by log2 of the number of productive unique sequences. Public and private clones were assessed among the 100 most prevalent clones of each patient and control. Susac-specific clones were defined as absent from healthy and MS cohorts, 800 to 1,200 published viral clones and other ImmuneACCESS disease sequences. TCRdb redid the processing of the public reads, applying fastp at Q25 and MiXCR, and retained in-frame beta chains. Records with the same CDR3 protein are collapsed into one entry carrying the most frequent genes and DNA. TCRdb's processing, not the authors' own work, is the source of the V and J calls. The sample has under 200,000 distinct CDR3 sequences on record, roughly 95% of them singletons. In total, the top ten clones hold around 0.15% of the sample.

In this sample, this clonotype turned up once. Its cognate antigen has yet to be identified. No qualities accompany the bases; no much larger clone lies one base away. Evidence from one read is weak. The CDR3 measures 13 amino acids from cysteine to phenylalanine. The read is trimmed to its CDR3 DNA, 39 bases read in frame from base 1. V lost 2 bases and J lost 1 base; the stretch between them is 8 bases long. CDR1 and CDR2, per the germline V gene (reference sequence), are DFQATT and SNEGSKA. The sequenced sample was CD8+ T cells from PBMCs. The chain is assembled from TRBV20-1 and TRBJ1-1; the D gene assignment is ambiguous. The sequence derives from a human donor with multiple sclerosis. The nucleotides read TGCAGTGCTAGATGGCGAGCGAACACTGAAGCTTTCTTT. This gives the protein CSARWRANTEAFF.